This TCR beta chain is from a study of cytomegalovirus exposure and HLA in healthy donors. Study as a whole: In a later analysis, the roughly 130 validation repertoires were reported to have used the same platform as the approximately 700 first-cohort repertoires.

The CDR3 runs to 18 residues. CDR1 is SGHRS and CDR2 is YFSETQ in the germline V gene. V gave up 2 bases and J gave up 3 bases; unmatched junction bases: 10. Study-wide points: The finding came from a later analysis; first-cohort TCR clusters tended to co-occur in the roughly 110 validation repertoires. Three chains tied to CMV proved CMV antigen-specific in vitro.

Profiled with immunoSEQ multiplex PCR; TCRdb holds only in-frame clones, not every one. The data contain 100,000 to 150,000 clones, approximately 90% of them seen just once; the ten biggest clones take up about 1.9%. Comments on this clone: Its antigen is not known.

This clonotype was obtained from a woman aged 18-29 years in good health and CMV-seronegative. Sequencing was carried out using PBMCs. The chain uses TRBV5-1 and TRBJ2-3; TRBD2 aligns across 12 bases. This CDR3 is CASSFFALAGGPTDTQYF. As DNA, the CDR3 is TGCGCCAGCAGCTTTTTTGCGCTAGCGGGAGGGCCAACAGATACGCAGTATTTT.